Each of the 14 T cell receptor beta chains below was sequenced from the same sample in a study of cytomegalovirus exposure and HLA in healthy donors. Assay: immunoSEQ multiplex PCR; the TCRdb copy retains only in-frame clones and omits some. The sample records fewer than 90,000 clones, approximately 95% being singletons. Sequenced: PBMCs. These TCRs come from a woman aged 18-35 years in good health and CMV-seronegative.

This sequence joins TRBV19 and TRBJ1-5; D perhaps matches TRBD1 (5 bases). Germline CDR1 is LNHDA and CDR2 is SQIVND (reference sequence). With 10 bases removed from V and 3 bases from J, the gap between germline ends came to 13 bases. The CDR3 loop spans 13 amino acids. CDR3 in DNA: TGTGCCACCAAAAAGACAGACAATCAGCCCCAGCATTTT. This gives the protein CATKKTDNQPQHF.

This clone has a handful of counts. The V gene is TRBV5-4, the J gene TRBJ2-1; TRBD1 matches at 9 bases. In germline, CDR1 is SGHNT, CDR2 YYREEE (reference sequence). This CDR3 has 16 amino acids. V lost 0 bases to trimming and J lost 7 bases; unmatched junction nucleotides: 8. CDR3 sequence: CASSLAVGTGFNEQFF. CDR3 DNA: TGTGCCAGCAGCTTGGCCGTTGGGACAGGGTTTAATGAGCAGTTCTTC. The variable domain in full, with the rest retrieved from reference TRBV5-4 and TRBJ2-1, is ETGVTQSPTHLIKTRGQQVTLRCSSQSGHNTVSWYQQALGQGPQFIFQYYREEENGRGNFPPRFSGLQFPNYSSELNVNALELDDSALYLCASSLAVGTGFNEQFFGPGTRLTVL.

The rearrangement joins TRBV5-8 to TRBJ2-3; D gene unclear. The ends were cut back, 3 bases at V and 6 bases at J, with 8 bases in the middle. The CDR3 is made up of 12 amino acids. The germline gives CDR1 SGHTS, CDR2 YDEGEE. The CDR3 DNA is TGTGCCAGCAGCTCGTTTTCCGATACGCAGTATTTT. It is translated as CASSSFSDTQYF.

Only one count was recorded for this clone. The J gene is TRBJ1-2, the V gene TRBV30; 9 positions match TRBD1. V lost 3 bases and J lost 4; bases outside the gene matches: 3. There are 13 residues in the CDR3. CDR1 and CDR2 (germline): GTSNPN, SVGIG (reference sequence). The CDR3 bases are TGTGCCTGGAGAAGGGACAGGGCCTATGGCTACACCTTC. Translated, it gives CAWRRDRAYGYTF.

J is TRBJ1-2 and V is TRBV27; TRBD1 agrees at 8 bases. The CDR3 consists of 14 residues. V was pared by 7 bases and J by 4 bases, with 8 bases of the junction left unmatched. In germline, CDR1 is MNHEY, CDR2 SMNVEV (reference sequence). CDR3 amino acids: CASTPRGRGYGYTF. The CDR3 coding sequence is TGTGCCAGCACCCCCAGGGGGCGCGGCTATGGCTACACCTTC.

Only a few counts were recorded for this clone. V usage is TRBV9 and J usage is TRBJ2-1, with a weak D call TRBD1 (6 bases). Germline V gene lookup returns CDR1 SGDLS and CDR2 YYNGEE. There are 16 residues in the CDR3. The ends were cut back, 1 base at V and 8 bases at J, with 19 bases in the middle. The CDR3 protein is CASSVTGHSDGYEQFF. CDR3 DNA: TGTGCCAGCAGCGTAACGGGACACTCGGATGGGTATGAGCAGTTCTTC.

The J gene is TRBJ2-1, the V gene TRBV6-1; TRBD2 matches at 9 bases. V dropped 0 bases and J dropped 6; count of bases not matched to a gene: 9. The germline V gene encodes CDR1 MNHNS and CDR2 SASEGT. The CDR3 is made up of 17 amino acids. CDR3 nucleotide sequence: TGTGCCAGCAGTGAAGCCCCTTCGGCGGGGGGGCTCAATGAGCAGTTCTTC. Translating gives CASSEAPSAGGLNEQFF.

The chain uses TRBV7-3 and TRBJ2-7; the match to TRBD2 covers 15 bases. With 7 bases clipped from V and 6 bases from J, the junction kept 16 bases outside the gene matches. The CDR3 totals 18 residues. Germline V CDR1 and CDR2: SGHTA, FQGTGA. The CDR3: CASTGPGWTSGRAVEQYF. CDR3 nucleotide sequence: TGTGCCAGCACCGGACCCGGGTGGACTAGCGGGAGGGCTGTCGAGCAGTACTTC.

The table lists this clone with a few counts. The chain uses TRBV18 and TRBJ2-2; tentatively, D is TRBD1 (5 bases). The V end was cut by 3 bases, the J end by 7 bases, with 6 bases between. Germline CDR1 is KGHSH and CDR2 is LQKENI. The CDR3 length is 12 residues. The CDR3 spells CASSPGLGELFF. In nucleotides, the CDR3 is TGTGCCAGCTCACCGGGGCTCGGGGAGCTGTTTTTT.

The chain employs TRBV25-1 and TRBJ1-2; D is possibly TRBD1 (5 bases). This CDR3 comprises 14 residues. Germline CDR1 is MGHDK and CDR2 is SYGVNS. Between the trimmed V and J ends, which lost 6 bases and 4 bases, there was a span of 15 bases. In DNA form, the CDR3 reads TGTGCCAGCAGCCCGATGGGACTCCCCTATGGCTACACCTTC. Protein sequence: CASSPMGLPYGYTF.

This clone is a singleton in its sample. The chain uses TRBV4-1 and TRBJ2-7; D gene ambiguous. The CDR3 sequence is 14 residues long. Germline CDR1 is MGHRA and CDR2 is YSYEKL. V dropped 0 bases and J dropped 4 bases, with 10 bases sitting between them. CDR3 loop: CASSQEEEVYEQYF. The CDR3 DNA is TGCGCCAGCAGCCAAGAAGAGGAAGTATACGAGCAGTACTTC.

The CDR3 sequence is CASTLRGSNTEAFF. The CDR3 DNA sequence: TGTGCCAGCACTCTGAGAGGGTCGAACACTGAAGCTTTCTTT. This sequence joins TRBV6-1 and TRBJ1-1; no clear D. Germline V gene lookup returns CDR1 MNHNS and CDR2 SASEGT. The V and J ends lost 7 bases and 1 base respectively, with 13 bases between them. The CDR3 sequence is 14 residues long.

The CDR3 DNA reads TGCGCCAGCAGCCCAACCGGACAGGTCCTGACTGAAGCTTTCTTT. Translation gives CASSPTGQVLTEAFF. J is TRBJ1-1 and V is TRBV4-1; 7 positions agree with TRBD1. V trimming: 4 bases; J trimming: 5 bases; junction bases outside the gene matches: 10. Germline loops: CDR1 MGHRA, CDR2 YSYEKL. The CDR3 totals 15 residues.

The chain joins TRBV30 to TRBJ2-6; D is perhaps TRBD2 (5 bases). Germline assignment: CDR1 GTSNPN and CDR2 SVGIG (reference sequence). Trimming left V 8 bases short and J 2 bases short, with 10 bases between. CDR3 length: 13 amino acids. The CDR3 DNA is TGTGCCGTGGGTAGCGCTGGGGCCAACGTCCTGACTTTC. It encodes CAVGSAGANVLTF.